Below, one T cell receptor (beta chain) is given with its context. Its matching antigen is unknown. Here immunoSEQ multiplex PCR was the method, and the copy in TCRdb shows in-frame clones only, minus some. The sample shows about 59,000 clones, 65% to 85% of them seen only once. The length of the CDR3 is 13 residues. Trimming stripped 4 bases from V and 2 bases from J, with 12 bases between. Germline V gives CDR1 SQVTM, CDR2 ANQGSEA. The sample belongs to a study of OX40 agonist ivuxolimab in advanced cancers. Study-wide results and caveats: Partial responders dosed at 0.1-3.0 mg/kg displayed clonal expansion ranking among the lowest.

The TCR sequence derives from an adult with an advanced solid tumor such as melanoma, head and neck, liver or kidney cancer. This sample comprised CD4+ or CD8+ T cells sorted from blood, obtained in a trial of the OX40 agonist ivuxolimab. This chain uses TRBV29-1 with TRBJ2-7; D assignment may be TRBD1 or TRBD2 (5 bases each). The CDR3 DNA sequence: TGCAGCGTTGGTGGGACCCCCCCCTACGAGCAGTACTTC. It encodes CSVGGTPPYEQYF.